This T cell receptor beta chain was identified during a study of blood T cell repertoires in COVID-19. As to this clone: A junction boundary mismatches the germline segment, possibly from a read error.

Measured with immunoSEQ multiplex PCR; TCRdb has only the in-frame clones, and not every one. The table includes about 140,000 clones, more than 85% detected once. The CDR3 covers 12 residues. Germline assignment: CDR1 SGHDT and CDR2 YYEEEE. The chain joins TRBV5-6 to TRBJ2-1; D is ambiguous. The receptor's source is a human donor in a cohort sampled during active COVID-19. The sample comprised peripheral blood. CDR3 sequence reads: CASSLARTNSVF. The CDR3 bases are TGTGCCAGCAGCTTGGCCAGAACCAATTCAGTCTTC.